Listed here are 14 T cell receptor beta chains from one sample, sequenced in a study of T cell responses to AZD1222 COVID-19 vaccine. Sequencing was performed with immunoSEQ multiplex PCR; in TCRdb, only in-frame clones are kept and a portion is missing. The sample holds around 150,000 clones, roughly nine tenths seen once. The sample consisted of peripheral blood, taken 28 days after the second AZD1222 dose. All receptors come from an adult who received the AZD1222 COVID-19 vaccine.

This clone was found once. V gene TRBV6-6 combines with J gene TRBJ1-4; D uncertain. V lost 8 bases and J lost 8, with 12 bases in between. Germline-derived CDR1 and CDR2 are MNHNY and SVGAGI (reference sequence). This CDR3 has 12 residues. The CDR3 coding sequence is TGTGCCAGCTCGTCTACGGGAGAAAAACTGTTTTTT. Translation: CASSSTGEKLFF.

The rearrangement joins TRBV7-2 to TRBJ1-2; D call uncertain. This CDR3 is 15 amino acids long. CDR1 and CDR2 (germline): SGHTA, FQGNSA. Trimming stripped 2 bases from V and 4 bases from J, with 14 bases between. CDR3 DNA sequence: TGTGCCAGCAGCTTAAGGAATCTGGCCTCCTATGGCTACACCTTC. Translation: CASSLRNLASYGYTF.

The rearrangement joins TRBV4-1 to TRBJ1-4; possibly TRBD1 for D (6 bases). V lost 5 bases and J lost 8, with 15 bases in between. Germline V gene sequence: CDR1 MGHRA, CDR2 YSYEKL. This CDR3 region has 14 residues. The CDR3 DNA reads as TGCGCCAGCAGCTCCCGGGACAACGTCGAAAAACTGTTTTTT. The encoded protein is CASSSRDNVEKLFF.

The rearrangement joins TRBV4-2 to TRBJ1-2, with 12 bases that match TRBD1. The J segment lost 3 bases and the V segment lost 4 bases, leaving 15 bases of the junction unmatched. CDR1 LGHNA and CDR2 YNFKEQ come from the germline V gene. This CDR3 contains 19 residues. The CDR3 sequence is CASSLPLTGTGGADYGYTF. In DNA form, the CDR3 reads TGTGCCAGCAGCCTCCCCCTTACCGGGACAGGGGGCGCAGACTATGGCTACACCTTC.

V gene TRBV27 combines with J gene TRBJ2-1, with 9 bases matching TRBD1. J was trimmed by 8 bases and V by 9 bases; bases with no gene match: 8. The CDR3 loop spans 13 amino acids. The germline V gene has CDR1 MNHEY and CDR2 SMNVEV (reference sequence). This CDR3 reads CARLTGGLDEQFF. The CDR3, as DNA: TGTGCCAGACTAACAGGGGGCCTCGATGAGCAGTTCTTC.

The chain carries TRBV4-1 and TRBJ1-3, with a possible D match to TRBD1 (5 bases). V lost 3 bases, J lost 2 bases, and 14 bases lay in between. This CDR3 contains 16 residues. Per germline, CDR1 MGHRA and CDR2 YSYEKL. The CDR3 reads CASSHGPGKTGNTIYF. The CDR3 coding sequence is TGCGCCAGCAGCCACGGACCAGGGAAAACTGGAAACACCATATATTTT.

The CDR3 region has the DNA TGTGCCACTCGACCTCAGGGGGCGGGTGGCTACACCTTC. Residues: CATRPQGAGGYTF. The chain carries TRBV19 and TRBJ1-2; 8 bases fit TRBD1. With 10 bases clipped from V and 7 bases from J, the junction kept 11 bases outside the gene matches. This CDR3 region has 13 residues. CDR1 LNHDA and CDR2 SQIVND come from the germline V gene (reference sequence).

The chain uses TRBV19 and TRBJ1-1; a weak D match, TRBD1 (6 bases). The V gene lost 4 bases and the J gene lost 6 bases, with 18 bases spanning the gap. Germline V lookup: CDR1 LNHDA, CDR2 SQIVND (reference sequence). The CDR3 is 15 residues long. The CDR3 DNA sequence: TGTGCCAGTAGTACCCGAGGGACATTCCGGGCTGAAGCTTTCTTT. This sequence encodes CASSTRGTFRAEAFF.

This clone was recorded once. The J gene is TRBJ1-2, the V gene TRBV6-1, with D possibly being TRBD1 (5 bases). CDR3 length: 18 amino acids. The germline V gene has CDR1 MNHNS and CDR2 SASEGT. Trimming removed 2 bases from V and 2 bases from J, with 21 bases in between. CDR3 nucleotide sequence: TGTGCCAGCAGTGAATATGTAGTAGATAGGGGCGTAAACTATGGCTACACCTTC. Amino acid sequence: CASSEYVVDRGVNYGYTF.

This chain uses TRBV2 with TRBJ2-7; D unclear. V shed 4 bases and J shed 0 bases, with 10 bases lying between them. The CDR3 contains 14 residues. CDR1 SNHLY and CDR2 FYNNEI come from the germline V gene. The chain's CDR3 is CASSGPVGSYEQYF. CDR3 coding DNA: TGTGCCAGCAGTGGTCCAGTGGGCTCCTACGAGCAGTACTTC.

This sequence joins TRBV7-8 and TRBJ1-2; TRBD1 might be the D (5 bases). Trimming took 4 bases from V and 6 from J, leaving 15 bases between them. In germline, CDR1 is SGHVS, CDR2 FQNEAQ. The CDR3 runs to 14 residues. In DNA form, the CDR3 reads TGTGCCAGCAGCTCGACGCCGGGGGGGAATGGCTACACCTTC. The encoded protein is CASSSTPGGNGYTF.

The rearrangement links TRBV7-2 to TRBJ2-6, with TRBD2 as a possible D gene (5 bases). Germline CDR1 reads SGHTA; CDR2 reads FQGNSA. The CDR3 is 19 amino acids. Between the trimmed V and J ends, which lost 1 base and 0 bases, there was a span of 16 bases. In DNA, the CDR3 is TGTGCCAGCAGCTTAGGCCTAGCTGTACCTCTCTCTGGGGCCAACGTCCTGACTTTC. This codes for CASSLGLAVPLSGANVLTF.

The chain combines TRBV5-6 with TRBJ1-2; D gene ambiguous. V lost 2 bases and J 2 bases, leaving 7 bases between the germline ends. CDR1 and CDR2 (germline): SGHDT, YYEEEE. This CDR3 has 13 residues. In nucleotides, the CDR3 is TGTGCCAGCAGCTTAGTCCTCAACTATGGCTACACCTTC. This encodes CASSLVLNYGYTF.

The chain links TRBV7-8 to TRBJ1-2, with D uncertain. Germline CDR1 SGHVS, CDR2 FQNEAQ. Trimming removed 1 base from V and 8 bases from J, with 8 bases in between. The CDR3 totals 12 residues. This chain's CDR3 is CASSLVREGYTF. The CDR3, as DNA: TGTGCCAGCAGCTTAGTCCGGGAGGGCTACACCTTC.